This T cell receptor beta chain was found in a study of shared T cell receptors in the human thymus. Trimming removed 8 bases from V and 7 bases from J, with 26 bases in between. Germline V gives CDR1 SQVTM, CDR2 ANQGSEA. The CDR3 covers 15 residues. This clone was seen once. Clones were read by immunoSEQ multiplex PCR, and TCRdb kept only the in-frame ones, dropping some. Of 550,000 to 800,000 clones listed, around 85% were seen once; the top ten hold about 0.011%. These data also formed part of another study, on human thymus T cells. This second study says: Corrective surgery for congenital heart defects was being performed on the healthy Finnish infants who were the donors. Thymus pieces cut out during corrective heart surgery were the tissue that was used. Gene usage (both V and J) appeared biased in thymic and blood repertoires. Highly overlapping thymic repertoires in unrelated individuals were reported by related research.

This clonotype was obtained from a girl under three years old with a congenital heart defect. The V and J genes are TRBV29-1 and TRBJ1-2, with a weak D call TRBD1 (6 bases). Specimen: thymocytes. CDR3 nucleotide sequence: TGCAGCCCTGTTCACCTGAACAGGGAGAGAGGTGGCTACACCTTC. Protein: CSPVHLNRERGGYTF. Drawing the rest from reference TRBV29-1 and TRBJ1-2, the complete variable domain is SAVISQKPSRDICQRGTSLTIQCQVDSQVTMMFWYRQQPGQSLTLIATANQGSEATYESGFVIDKFPISRPNLTFSTLTVSNMSPEDSSIYLCSPVHLNRERGGYTFGSGTRLTVV.